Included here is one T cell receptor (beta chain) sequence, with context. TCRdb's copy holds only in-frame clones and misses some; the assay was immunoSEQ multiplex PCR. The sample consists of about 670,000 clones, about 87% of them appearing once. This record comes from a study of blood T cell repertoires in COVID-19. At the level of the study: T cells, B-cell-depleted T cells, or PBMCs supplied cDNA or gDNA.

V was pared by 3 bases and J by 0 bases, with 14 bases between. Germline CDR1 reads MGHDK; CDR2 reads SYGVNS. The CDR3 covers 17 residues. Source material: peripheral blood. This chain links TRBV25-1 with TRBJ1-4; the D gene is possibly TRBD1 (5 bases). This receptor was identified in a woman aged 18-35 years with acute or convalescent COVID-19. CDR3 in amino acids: CASSDHPGGSTNEKLFF. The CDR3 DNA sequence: TGTGCCAGCAGTGATCACCCGGGGGGATCAACTAATGAAAAACTGTTTTTT.